These 32 T cell receptor beta chains share one sample of origin, sequenced in a study of blood T cell repertoires in COVID-19. TCRdb keeps only in-frame clones here, not all; method: immunoSEQ multiplex PCR. The sample lists approximately 60,000 clones, 75% to 85% occurring once. Sequenced sample: peripheral blood. The receptors shown here come from a human donor in a cohort sampled during active COVID-19.

The table lists this clone with a count of one. The rearrangement uses TRBV11-1 and TRBJ1-6; perhaps TRBD1 as D (5 bases). This CDR3 region has 14 residues. Germline-derived CDR1 and CDR2 are SGHAT and FQDESV (reference sequence). V lost 3 bases, J lost 8 bases, and 11 bases lay in between. CDR3 region: CASSFSQDHSPLHF. The CDR3 DNA reads TGTGCCAGCAGCTTTTCACAGGACCATTCACCCCTCCACTTT.

The rearrangement uses TRBV6-5 and TRBJ1-3, with D possibly being TRBD1 (5 bases). This CDR3 has 13 residues. Germline lookup yields CDR1 MNHEY and CDR2 SVGAGI. V lost 7 bases and J lost 6, with 13 bases in between. CDR3 sequence reads: CASIRDGANTIYF. CDR3 DNA: TGTGCCAGCATCAGGGATGGAGCAAACACCATATATTTT.

The chain employs TRBV7-2 and TRBJ1-1; no clear D gene. The CDR3 consists of 13 residues. CDR1 is SGHTA and CDR2 is FQGNSA in the germline V gene. The V gene lost 7 bases and the J gene lost 3 bases, with 12 bases spanning the gap. The CDR3 loop reads CASTLYRDTEAFF. DNA for the CDR3: TGTGCCAGCACCCTATACCGGGACACTGAAGCTTTCTTT. Complete variable domain (other parts from reference TRBV7-2 and TRBJ1-1): GAGVSQSPSNKVTEKGKDVELRCDPISGHTALYWYRQSLGQGLEFLIYFQGNSAPDKSGLPSDRFSAERTGGSVSTLTIQRTQQEDSAVYLCASTLYRDTEAFFGQGTRLTVV.

The DNA of the CDR3 is TGTGCCAGCAGCTTCCGATGGAGGGGGGGCCTGTGGAACACCGGGGAGCTGTTTTTT. Amino acids: CASSFRWRGGLWNTGELFF. The chain carries TRBV11-2 and TRBJ2-2, with D possibly matching TRBD2 (7 bases). CDR1 is SGHAT, CDR2 FQNNGV, per germline. This CDR3 is 19 amino acids long. Trimming took off 3 bases at V and 1 base at J, with 21 bases between the two ends.

This chain connects TRBV19 to TRBJ1-5, with a weak D call TRBD1 (5 bases). The CDR3 spans 15 residues. Deletions cut 6 bases from V and 0 bases from J, with 12 bases between. Germline CDR1 LNHDA, CDR2 SQIVND (reference sequence). The CDR3 spells CASSLQVLSNQPQHF. The DNA for the CDR3 is TGTGCCAGTAGCTTACAGGTCCTTAGCAATCAGCCCCAGCATTTT.

The gene calls are TRBV19 and TRBJ1-1; TRBD1 might be the D (6 bases). CDR1 and CDR2 (germline): LNHDA, SQIVND (reference sequence). V was pared by 7 bases and J by 3 bases, with 18 bases between. CDR3 size: 15 residues. In nucleotides, the CDR3 is TGTGCCAGTACAACGAAAGGGGGGAGGGACACTGAAGCTTTCTTT. This gives the protein CASTTKGGRDTEAFF.

The rearrangement uses TRBV29-1 and TRBJ2-3, with D possibly TRBD2 on 6 matching bases. V was trimmed by 7 bases and J by 5 bases, leaving 19 bases between them. CDR1 is SQVTM, CDR2 ANQGSEA, per germline. This CDR3 is built from 14 residues. This chain's CDR3 is CSAQGGPGGDTQYF. CDR3 sequence (DNA): TGCAGCGCCCAAGGCGGGCCCGGGGGAGATACGCAGTATTTT.

The J gene is TRBJ1-6, the V gene TRBV10-2; D perhaps matches TRBD1 (6 bases). The CDR3 extends over 16 amino acids. Germline CDR1 reads WSHSY; CDR2 reads SAAADI. The germline V and J ends were trimmed by 3 bases and 11 bases, with 20 bases remaining between them. CDR3 sequence reads: CASSDPAGGGGTPLHF. CDR3 sequence (DNA): TGCGCCAGCAGTGACCCCGCGGGGGGCGGCGGGACACCCCTCCACTTT.

This clone was detected once. V usage is TRBV19 and J usage is TRBJ2-2, with TRBD2 matching over 12 bases. This CDR3 region has 17 residues. Germline V gene data show CDR1 as LNHDA and CDR2 as SQIVND (reference sequence). After removal of 7 bases from V and 3 bases from J, the junction contained 9 bases not matched to a gene. The chain's CDR3 is CASMVLAGGTYTGELFF. The CDR3 DNA follows: TGTGCCAGTATGGTACTAGCGGGGGGTACATACACCGGGGAGCTGTTTTTT.

This clone has a single count. This chain connects TRBV6-5 to TRBJ2-7, with D possibly TRBD1 on 5 matching bases. V was clipped by 7 bases and J by 2 bases, with 18 bases between them. The CDR3 spans 15 residues. The germline V gene encodes CDR1 MNHEY and CDR2 SVGAGI. The CDR3 loop reads CASTDRPGHTYEQYF. The CDR3 bases are TGTGCCAGCACCGACCGACCTGGACATACCTACGAGCAGTACTTC.

This clone appeared a few times. The chain joins TRBV2 to TRBJ1-6; possibly TRBD1 for D (5 bases). Germline V gene sequence: CDR1 SNHLY, CDR2 FYNNEI. The CDR3 extends over 16 amino acids. Trimming shortened V by 6 bases and J by 2 bases, and 14 bases separated the two germline ends. This chain's CDR3 is CASSPLGGTYNSPLHF. CDR3 in DNA: TGTGCCAGCAGCCCTCTGGGGGGTACCTATAATTCACCCCTCCACTTT.

The chain has TRBV6-1 and TRBJ1-5; tentatively, D is TRBD1 (6 bases). Trimming cost V 0 bases and J 4 bases, with 16 bases left between them. CDR1 is MNHNS and CDR2 is SASEGT in the germline V gene. This CDR3 is built from 17 residues. The CDR3, as DNA: TGTGCCAGCAGTGAAGCGGCGGGGGCGGGGGTGAATCAGCCCCAGCATTTT. Translated: CASSEAAGAGVNQPQHF.

The chain uses TRBV7-3 and TRBJ2-3; no firm D call. The germline CDR1 and CDR2 sequences are SGHTA and FQGTGA. The CDR3 covers 13 residues. V lost 4 bases and J 2 bases, leaving 7 bases between the germline ends. This chain's CDR3 is CASSSLNTDTQYF. CDR3 nucleotide sequence: TGTGCCAGCAGCTCCTTAAACACAGATACGCAGTATTTT.

This chain uses TRBV29-1 with TRBJ1-2; a weak D match, TRBD1 (5 bases). CDR1 SQVTM and CDR2 ANQGSEA come from the germline V gene. V lost 1 base to trimming and J lost 2 bases, with 5 bases between them. The CDR3 sequence is 12 residues long. CDR3 DNA sequence: TGCAGCGTTGAAGGACAGAACTATGGCTACACCTTC. This encodes CSVEGQNYGYTF.

The chain couples TRBV9 to TRBJ1-2; 9 bases line up with TRBD1. CDR1 and CDR2 (germline): SGDLS, YYNGEE. After removal of 3 bases from V and 0 bases from J, the junction contained 3 bases not matched to a gene. This CDR3 is 15 amino acids long. The CDR3 DNA reads as TGTGCCAGCAGCGAGGGGACAGGGTCTAACTATGGCTACACCTTC. Translation gives CASSEGTGSNYGYTF. Looking up the rest from reference TRBV9 and TRBJ1-2 gives the full variable domain: DSGVTQTPKHLITATGQRVTLRCSPRSGDLSVYWYQQSLDQGLQFLIQYYNGEERAKGNILERFSAQQFPDLHSELNLSSLELGDSALYFCASSEGTGSNYGYTFGSGTRLTVV.

The chain carries TRBV6-2 or TRBV6-3 and TRBJ2-1, with a possible D match to TRBD1 (9 bases). Trimming removed 5 bases at V and 10 bases at J, with 24 bases between. Germline V gene sequence: CDR1 MNHEY, CDR2 SVGEGT. This CDR3 comprises 16 residues. CDR3 loop: CASSKQGATSVGEQFF. Written as DNA, the CDR3 is TGTGCCAGCAGTAAACAGGGGGCGACTAGCGTCGGCGAGCAGTTCTTC.

This rearrangement joins TRBV11-3 to TRBJ1-6, with D maybe TRBD1 (6 bases). The V gene's germline CDR1 is SGHNT and CDR2 YENEEA. Trimming took 4 bases from V and 6 from J, leaving 13 bases between them. The CDR3 is 15 residues long. CDR3 coding DNA: TGTGCCAGCAGCTCCCGACAGGTCTTTAATTCACCCCTCCACTTT. Translated: CASSSRQVFNSPLHF.

The V call is TRBV30, the J call TRBJ2-7; tentative D call: TRBD1 (6 bases). Trimming left V 3 bases short and J 0 bases short, with 12 bases between. CDR3 length: 14 amino acids. The germline V gene has CDR1 GTSNPN and CDR2 SVGIG (reference sequence). CDR3 amino acids: CAWRGGLSSYEQYF. The CDR3 region has the DNA TGTGCCTGGAGAGGGGGATTAAGCTCCTACGAGCAGTACTTC. The variable domain in full, completed from reference TRBV30 and TRBJ2-7, reads SQTIHQWPATLVQPVGSPLSLECTVEGTSNPNLYWYRQAAGRGLQLLFYSVGIGQISSEVPQNLSASRPQDRQFILSSKKLLLSDSGFYLCAWRGGLSSYEQYFGPGTRLTVT.

The rearrangement uses TRBV24-1 and TRBJ1-5, with D tentatively TRBD1 (6 bases). The CDR3 contains 13 residues. In germline, CDR1 is KGHDR, CDR2 SFDVKD. V lost 4 bases and J 6 bases, leaving 9 bases between the germline ends. Written as DNA, the CDR3 is TGTGCCACCAGTGACCGCAGGGGTCAGCCCCAGCATTTT. Translation gives CATSDRRGQPQHF.

The gene calls are TRBV3-1 (or the pseudogene TRBV3-2) and TRBJ2-7; a possible D gene is TRBD1 (5 bases). Germline V lookup: CDR1 LGHDT, CDR2 YNNKEL (reference sequence). V lost 5 bases and J lost 0, with 14 bases in between. The CDR3 totals 15 residues. The CDR3 coding sequence is TGTGCCAGCAGCGGGGCTCGAACAAGCTCCTACGAGCAGTACTTC. Amino acid sequence: CASSGARTSSYEQYF.

V usage is TRBV2 and J usage is TRBJ1-5; 7 bases are a match to TRBD1. CDR1 and CDR2 (germline): SNHLY, FYNNEI. Germline trimming cut 5 bases from V and 4 bases from J; bases unmatched to any gene: 2. There are 13 residues in the CDR3. Written as DNA, the CDR3 is TGTGCCAGCAGTTGGACAGGTAATCAGCCCCAGCATTTT. Protein: CASSWTGNQPQHF.

This chain links TRBV7-9 with TRBJ2-5; D is possibly TRBD2 (5 bases). The ends were cut back, 1 base at V and 3 bases at J, with 6 bases in the middle. The V gene's germline CDR1 is SEHNR and CDR2 FQNEAQ (reference sequence). The CDR3 consists of 13 residues. The CDR3 bases are TGTGCCAGCAGCTTAGAGGGAGAAGAGACCCAGTACTTC. As protein: CASSLEGEETQYF. Drawing the rest from reference TRBV7-9 and TRBJ2-5, the complete variable domain is DTGVSQNPRHKITKRGQNVTFRCDPISEHNRLYWYRQTLGQGPEFLTYFQNEAQLEKSRLLSDRFSAERPKGSFSTLEIQRTEQGDSAMYLCASSLEGEETQYFGPGTRLLVL.

The chain employs TRBV7-2 and TRBJ2-1; 9 bases are shared with TRBD2. The CDR3 covers 14 residues. Germline V CDR1 and CDR2: SGHTA, FQGNSA. V was pared by 3 bases and J by 9 bases, with 6 bases of the junction left unmatched. Written as DNA, the CDR3 is TGTGCCAGCAGCTTGGTTAGCGGGGGCGTTGAGCAGTTCTTC. Residues: CASSLVSGGVEQFF. The whole variable domain, filled in from reference TRBV7-2 and TRBJ2-1, reads GAGVSQSPSNKVTEKGKDVELRCDPISGHTALYWYRQSLGQGLEFLIYFQGNSAPDKSGLPSDRFSAERTGGSVSTLTIQRTQQEDSAVYLCASSLVSGGVEQFFGPGTRLTVL.

This clone was detected once. The chain carries TRBV7-2 and TRBJ1-2; 7 nucleotides line up with TRBD1. Germline assignment: CDR1 SGHTA and CDR2 FQGNSA. The CDR3 is 14 amino acids. V trimming: 5 bases; J trimming: 5 bases; junction bases outside the gene matches: 8. Here the CDR3 reads CASSNKTGFYGYTF. The CDR3 DNA sequence: TGTGCCAGCAGCAACAAGACAGGGTTTTATGGCTACACCTTC.

The CDR3 sequence is CASSLGGGETEAFF. In DNA form, the CDR3 reads TGTGCCAGCAGCTTGGGCGGGGGCGAGACTGAAGCTTTCTTT. V gene TRBV7-9 combines with J gene TRBJ1-1; D may be TRBD1 (6 bases). Germline CDR1 reads SEHNR; CDR2 reads FQNEAQ (reference sequence). The CDR3 runs to 14 residues. V was pared by 3 bases and J by 5 bases, with 13 bases between.

The chain recombines TRBV5-1 with TRBJ2-5, with D possibly matching TRBD1 (5 bases). The germline V gene encodes CDR1 SGHRS and CDR2 YFSETQ. V was cut by 4 bases and J by 3 bases, with 16 bases left in between. This CDR3 has 15 residues. The CDR3 reads CASSKTPGQEETQYF. The DNA for the CDR3 is TGCGCCAGCAGCAAGACACCCGGACAAGAAGAGACCCAGTACTTC.

The chain joins TRBV9 to TRBJ2-3; 7 nucleotides align to TRBD2. CDR3 length equals 15 residues. In germline, CDR1 is SGDLS, CDR2 YYNGEE. V lost 3 bases to trimming and J lost 1 base; unmatched junction nucleotides: 5. The chain's CDR3 is CASSAGTTRTDTQYF. In DNA, the CDR3 is TGTGCCAGCAGCGCTGGGACTACCCGCACAGATACGCAGTATTTT. The whole variable domain, remainder taken from reference TRBV9 and TRBJ2-3, is DSGVTQTPKHLITATGQRVTLRCSPRSGDLSVYWYQQSLDQGLQFLIQYYNGEERAKGNILERFSAQQFPDLHSELNLSSLELGDSALYFCASSAGTTRTDTQYFGPGTRLTVL.

V and J are TRBV2 and TRBJ2-5, with 9 bases lining up with TRBD1. Germline-derived CDR1 and CDR2 are SNHLY and FYNNEI. J gave up 1 base and V 3 bases, and 6 bases lay outside the gene matches. The CDR3 covers 16 residues. The CDR3 loop reads CASSEAYRGLQETQYF. Here the CDR3 DNA reads TGTGCCAGCAGTGAGGCTTACAGGGGGCTCCAAGAGACCCAGTACTTC.

The chain links TRBV24-1 to TRBJ2-1, with 8 bases that match TRBD2. The CDR3 totals 16 residues. V lost 4 bases to trimming and J lost 6 bases; unmatched junction nucleotides: 10. The V gene's germline CDR1 is KGHDR and CDR2 SFDVKD. The CDR3 DNA reads TGTGCCACCAGTGACCGACCGGGGGGGCTTGCCAATGAGCAGTTCTTC. Translation gives CATSDRPGGLANEQFF.

This chain links TRBV2 with TRBJ2-5; D may be TRBD1 (6 bases). The ends were cut back, 7 bases at V and 2 bases at J, with 11 bases in the middle. There are 13 residues in the CDR3. CDR1 is SNHLY and CDR2 is FYNNEI in the germline V gene. The CDR3 here is CASTPRGQETQYF. In nucleotides, the CDR3 is TGTGCCAGCACCCCGAGGGGGCAAGAGACCCAGTACTTC.

The J gene is TRBJ2-1, the V gene TRBV5-1, with 9 bases that match TRBD1. The germline CDR1 and CDR2 sequences are SGHRS and YFSETQ. Trimming cost V 0 bases and J 4 bases; bases outside gene matches: 5. The CDR3 has 16 residues. Here the CDR3 DNA reads TGCGCCAGCAGCTTGGGCTCGGGACAGGGTTACAATGAGCAGTTCTTC. This translates into CASSLGSGQGYNEQFF.

V usage is TRBV7-8 and J usage is TRBJ2-2; the D is unclear. The V end was cut by 2 bases, the J end by 0 bases, with 7 bases between. Germline CDR1 and CDR2: SGHVS and FQNEAQ. This CDR3 spans 15 amino acids. CDR3: CASSLLRTNTGELFF. As DNA, the CDR3 is TGTGCCAGCAGCTTACTGCGAACGAACACCGGGGAGCTGTTTTTT.